The source of this T cell receptor beta chain is a study of preoperative IRX-2 immunotherapy in early breast cancer. Method: immunoSEQ multiplex PCR; TCRdb's copy keeps in-frame clones and lacks some. The data show 20,000 to 30,000 clones, roughly 90% seen once. A note on this clone: The junction does not match germline at one end; this may be a read error.

Treatment specified: preoperative locoregional IRX-2 cytokine immunotherapy. This phase Ib study tested locoregional IRX-2 cytokine immunotherapy given before surgery. CDR3 length equals 16 residues. The germline V gene has CDR1 SGDLS and CDR2 YYNGEE. V usage is TRBV9 and J usage is TRBJ2-5; 13 bases align to TRBD2. The TCR was taken from a human donor with breast cancer. Material: tumor tissue, obtained after IRX-2 immunotherapy. Here the CDR3 reads CASSSGLAGAQGTQYF. DNA of the CDR3: TGTGCCAGCAGCTCTGGACTAGCGGGGGCCCAAGGGACCCAGTACTTC.